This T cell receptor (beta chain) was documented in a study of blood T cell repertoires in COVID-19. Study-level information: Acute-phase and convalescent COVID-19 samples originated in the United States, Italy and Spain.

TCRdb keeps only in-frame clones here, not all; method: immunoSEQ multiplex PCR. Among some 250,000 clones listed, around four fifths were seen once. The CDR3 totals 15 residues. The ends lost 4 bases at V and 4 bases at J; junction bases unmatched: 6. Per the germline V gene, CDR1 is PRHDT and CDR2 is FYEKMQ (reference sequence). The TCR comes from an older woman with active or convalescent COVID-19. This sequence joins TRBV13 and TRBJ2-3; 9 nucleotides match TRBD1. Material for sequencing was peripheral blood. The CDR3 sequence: CASSSGQGRADTQYF. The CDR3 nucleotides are TGTGCCAGCAGCTCAGGACAGGGGAGAGCAGATACGCAGTATTTT.